This T cell receptor beta chain was documented in a study of cytotoxic CD8 clonotypes in ibrutinib-treated CLL. Across the study: Response was recorded as partial in some 25 patients and complete in 2; at median about 6 years, roughly 15 remained remitted and about twelve had progressed. Overall study findings and caveats: Clonality went up at the time of ibrutinib response, stayed stable in sustained remission, and later dropped back toward its baseline level at progression. Public clonotypes, an uncommon group, contracted or remained stable on treatment.

As for this clone: Its target is unknown. Other DNA sequences from this sample encode an identical CDR3 as well.

Only in-frame clones appear in the TCRdb table, and some are missing; sequencing was by immunoSEQ multiplex PCR. Seen here are 150,000 to 200,000 clones, approximately 90% observed once, and the top ten hold more than 2.5%. Specimen: PBMCs, collected at disease progression, from a patient treated with ibrutinib. The source is a human donor with chronic lymphocytic leukemia.

Here the CDR3 reads CASSLGGSNYGYTF. The CDR3 DNA is TGTGCCAGCAGCTTGGGCGGGTCTAACTATGGCTACACCTTC. This sequence joins TRBV5-6 and TRBJ1-2, with D unclear. V was clipped by 0 bases and J by 0 bases, with 6 bases between them. The germline V gene encodes CDR1 SGHDT and CDR2 YYEEEE. The CDR3 is 14 amino acids.